The entry below describes one TCR beta chain. Its antigen is not identified. This sample is part of a study of T cells expressing NK-cell markers. On the study more broadly: Repertoire data for TCR beta were derived from sorted T cells (CD3+CD56+NKG2C+, CD3+CD56+NKG2C- and CD3+CD56-NKG2C+). Findings and caveats of the study: Dominant NKG2C+ clonotypes were found to form roughly 1.0-7.0% of CD8+ T cells in more than five donors.

The authors made TCR beta cDNA libraries by 5'RACE template switching. This switching added a universal primer site and UMIs. Following a re-call of the 5' RACE reads, TCRdb has one entry per CDR3 protein and lacks DNA. The sample holds 150,000 to 200,000 distinct CDR3 sequences. The receptor comes from a woman aged 18 to 75 in good health. Sequences were obtained from blood T cells: a sorted CD56 or NKG2C T cell subset, CD4+ or CD8+ T cells, or bulk PBMC T cells (not recorded which).

The CDR3 protein is CASSSIAAGELFF. The J gene is TRBJ2-2, the V gene TRBV11-1; TCRdb picks TRBD2, but there is no DNA to check that call. Germline V CDR1 and CDR2: SGHAT, FQDESV (reference sequence). The CDR3 is 13 residues long. Drawing the rest from reference TRBV11-1 and TRBJ2-2, the complete variable domain is EAEVAQSPRYKITEKSQAVAFWCDPISGHATLYWYRQILGQGPELLVQFQDESVVDDSQLPKDRFSAERLKGVDSTLKIQPAELGDSAMYLCASSSIAAGELFFGEGSRLTVL.